This T cell receptor (beta chain) derives from a study of T cell clusters in autoimmune cytopenias. Tens of thousands of genome equivalents of blood DNA were amplified for TRB. This clonotype counts as large by frequency. Germline lookup yields CDR1 MNHEY and CDR2 SVGEGT. This CDR3 has 14 amino acids. Multiplex touch-down PCR amplified TRB using TRB-A and TRB-B pools in one tube. TCRdb re-called the multiplex PCR reads; every CDR3 protein appears as one record, without DNA. The table lists 3,500 or so distinct CDR3 sequences. These data also featured in a second study, about T cell repertoires in aging, cancer and after chemotherapy.

This chain joins TRBV6-2 or TRBV6-3 and TRBJ2-6. Sequencing was carried out using peripheral blood. The TCR comes from a human donor in good health. The CDR3 region is CASSKGPEANVLTF.